This T cell receptor beta chain comes out of a study of lymphopenia after photon versus proton radiotherapy. Assay used: immunoSEQ multiplex PCR; TCRdb lists only in-frame clones, some missing. Of around 29,000 clones listed, approximately 80% were seen once; the top ten hold roughly 15%. This CDR3 is 14 amino acids long. The V gene's germline CDR1 is MNHEY and CDR2 SVGAGI. V trimming: 0 bases; J trimming: 5 bases; junction bases outside the gene matches: 2. The chain carries TRBV6-5 and TRBJ1-1; the match to TRBD1 covers 8 bases. The source material was peripheral blood, sampled from a patient treated with proton-based radiotherapy. The clonotype originates from a woman in her seventies with pancreatic cancer. CDR3 sequence reads: CASSYSRQGTEAFF. CDR3 coding DNA: TGTGCCAGCAGTTACTCGAGACAGGGGACTGAAGCTTTCTTT.